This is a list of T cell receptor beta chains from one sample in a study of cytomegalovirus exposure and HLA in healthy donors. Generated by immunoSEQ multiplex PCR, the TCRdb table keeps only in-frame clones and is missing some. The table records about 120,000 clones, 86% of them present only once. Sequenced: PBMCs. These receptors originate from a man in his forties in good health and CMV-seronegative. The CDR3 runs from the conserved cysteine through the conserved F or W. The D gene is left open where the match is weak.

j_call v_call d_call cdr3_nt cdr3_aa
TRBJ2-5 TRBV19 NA TGTGCCAGTAGTATAATCGGTAGAATGGAGACCCAGTACTTC CASSIIGRMETQYF
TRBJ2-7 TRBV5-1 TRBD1 TGCGCCAGCAGCTTGAGGGCTTCGGGACAGACGGCCGTCTCCTACGAGCAGTACTTC CASSLRASGQTAVSYEQYF
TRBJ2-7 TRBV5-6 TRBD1 TGTGCCAGCAGCTTCGGGACAGTCGAGCAGTACTTC CASSFGTVEQYF
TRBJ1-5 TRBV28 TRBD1 TGTGCCAGCAGTCAAACAGGGGGTCGTAGCAATCAGCCCCAGCATTTT CASSQTGGRSNQPQHF
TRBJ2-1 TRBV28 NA TGTGCCAGCACGGCCTACAATGAGCAGTTCTTC CASTAYNEQFF
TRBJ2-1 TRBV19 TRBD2 TGTGCCAGTAGTATTACTAGCGGGGCCGAGCAGTTCTTC CASSITSGAEQFF
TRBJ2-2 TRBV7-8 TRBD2 TGTGCCAGCAGATCGACTAGCGGGGGGAACACCGGGGAGCTGTTTTTT CASRSTSGGNTGELFF
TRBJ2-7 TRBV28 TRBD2 TGTGCCAGCAGCAACGGGAGGATCTACGAGCAGTACTTC CASSNGRIYEQYF
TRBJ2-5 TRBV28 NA TGTGCCAGCAGTTTCCAGGGGCGGGAGACCCAGTACTTC CASSFQGRETQYF
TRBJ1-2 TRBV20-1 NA TGCAGTGCTAGAGAGCGGAAAGGCTACACCTTC CSARERKGYTF
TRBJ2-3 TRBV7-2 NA TGTGCCAGCAGCTTATCCCTTCTAGATACGCAGTATTTT CASSLSLLDTQYF
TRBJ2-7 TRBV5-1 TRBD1 TGCGCCAGCAGCCCTCAGACCGGGACAGCAACCTACGAGCAGTACTTC CASSPQTGTATYEQYF
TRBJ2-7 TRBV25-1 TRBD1 TGTGCCAGCAGCCTATCAGGGGGATCCGACGAGCAGTACTTC CASSLSGGSDEQYF